This entry features one TCR beta chain sequence. This CDR3 contains 15 residues. Germline CDR1 and CDR2: SGHAT and FQDESV (reference sequence). V shed 5 bases, J shed 2 bases, and the junction held 6 bases outside the gene matches. Clones were read by immunoSEQ multiplex PCR, and TCRdb kept only the in-frame ones, dropping some. This sample has under 75,000 clones, with about 89% found just once. These data come from a study of T cell changes during pregnancy in multiple sclerosis. This receptor was obtained from a female donor in good health, enrolled as a control in a pregnancy study. This rearrangement joins TRBV11-1 to TRBJ2-5; TRBD1 matches at 9 bases. The sample was CD4+ T cells from peripheral blood mononuclear cells, taken after pregnancy. CDR3 amino acids: CASSTGTGRQETQYF. Written as DNA, the CDR3 is TGTGCCAGCAGCACCGGGACAGGGAGACAAGAGACCCAGTACTTC.